This TCR beta chain was recovered during a study of blood T cell repertoires in COVID-19. CDR3 size: 18 residues. The germline CDR1 and CDR2 sequences are SGHVS and FQNEAQ. The ends lost 2 bases at V and 0 bases at J; junction bases unmatched: 5. Profiled with immunoSEQ multiplex PCR; TCRdb holds only in-frame clones, not every one. The sample has about 190,000 clones, roughly 87% seen once. The source is a woman aged 40-49 years with acute or convalescent COVID-19. V usage is TRBV7-8 and J usage is TRBJ2-3; 13 bases fit TRBD2. What was sequenced was peripheral blood. The CDR3 DNA reads as TGTGCCAGCAGCTTACGGACTAGCGGGGGTCGTAGCACAGATACGCAGTATTTT. Translation gives CASSLRTSGGRSTDTQYF.